This passage covers 4 T cell receptor beta chains from one sample sequenced in a study of early T cells in non-severe SARS-CoV-2 infection. Each CDR3 protein is one row after TCRdb ran MiXCR on the 5' RACE reads. The sample has roughly 50,000 distinct CDR3 sequences, over 7.5% seen once. The sequencing input was whole blood. These TCRs come from an adult who was a healthcare worker with PCR-confirmed SARS-CoV-2 infection or an uninfected control (not recorded which).

J is TRBJ2-1 and V is TRBV29-1; D tentatively fits TRBD1 or TRBD2 (5 bases each). With 7 bases removed from V and 6 bases from J, the gap between germline ends came to 16 bases. This CDR3 is 13 amino acids long. CDR1 SQVTM and CDR2 ANQGSEA come from the germline V gene. The CDR3 loop is CSADSGTPNEQFF. CDR3 bases: TGCAGCGCCGACTCCGGGACGCCCAATGAGCAGTTCTTC.

This clonotype has a count of ten or more. The V gene is TRBV10-3, the J gene TRBJ1-2; TRBD1 matches 7 bases. Per germline, CDR1 ENHRY and CDR2 SYGVKD. The V segment lost 10 bases and the J segment 4 bases; nucleotides outside the gene matches: 12. The CDR3 extends over 14 amino acids. The CDR3, as DNA: TGTGCCACCAGCGGGACAGACGGCTCCTATGGCTACACCTTC. Amino acid sequence: CATSGTDGSYGYTF.

The sample holds many counts of this clonotype. This rearrangement joins TRBV7-9 to TRBJ2-7; no clear D gene. The CDR3 extends over 15 amino acids. Per the germline V gene, CDR1 is SEHNR and CDR2 is FQNEAQ (reference sequence). V lost 5 bases and J lost 0, with 14 bases in between. The CDR3 loop reads CASSGGRTVSYEQYF. The CDR3 DNA sequence: TGTGCCAGCAGCGGCGGCCGGACCGTCTCCTACGAGCAGTACTTC.

V usage is TRBV28 and J usage is TRBJ2-1; 9 nucleotides line up with TRBD1. Unmatched junction bases numbered 12, after V lost 5 bases and J lost 4 bases. CDR3 size: 17 residues. CDR1 MDHEN and CDR2 SYDVKM come from the germline V gene. This chain's CDR3 is CASSPPPWDRAYNEQFF. The CDR3 DNA is TGTGCCAGCAGTCCGCCGCCCTGGGACAGGGCGTACAATGAGCAGTTCTTC.